The clone carrying this T cell receptor beta chain showed up many times. The sample comes from a study of T cells in Graves' hyperthyroidism and ophthalmopathy. Trimming took 7 bases from V and 0 from J; bases not matched to a gene: 4. There are 15 residues in the CDR3. It was RNA transcripts that yielded the amplified TCR beta CDR3 regions. First-round RT-PCR with HTBI primers amplified the TCR CDR3 region. TCRdb re-analysed the multiplex PCR reads in MiXCR, keeping a single row per CDR3 protein. Counted here are about 690,000 distinct CDR3 sequences, around a sixth occurring once; the ten biggest clones make up 15%. Graves' hyperthyroidism qualified as stable when ophthalmopathy did not progress within 18 months. Patients were aged 18 to 65, had disease duration under 2 months, and had newly diagnosed hyperthyroidism.

This chain joins TRBV12-3 or TRBV12-4 and TRBJ2-3; 10 positions agree with TRBD2. Specimen: blood. The TCR comes from a man aged 50-59 years with Graves' hyperthyroidism. CDR3 in DNA: TGTGCCAGCACCCAGACTAGCGGGAGCACAGATACGCAGTATTTT. Its protein product is CASTQTSGSTDTQYF.